Listed here is a single T cell receptor (beta chain). Its antigen is not yet known. Base qualities are not provided; no much larger clone lies one nucleotide away. Sequences LGHDT (CDR1) and YNNKEL (CDR2) are obtained from the germline V gene (reference sequence). The junction shows trimming of 2 bases on V and 1 base on J, plus 9 bases between the germline ends. Counted from cysteine to phenylalanine, this CDR3 has 15 amino acids. Only CDR3 DNA is held: 45 bases, read in frame from base 1. This specimen comes from a study of T cell responses to AZD1222 COVID-19 vaccine (dated by TCRdb to the early 2020s). The study in broad terms: TCR sequencing was performed for 230 to 250 trial participants, of whom approximately 200 were given two doses of AZD1222 and roughly 25 were given two doses of MenACWY control vaccine. Trial participants were enrolled into age subgroups of 18-55, 56-69 and 70-plus years, which contained about 150, 28 and 57 TCR-sequenced participants, respectively.

The CDR3 regions of human TCRbeta chains were analyzed by immunosequencing. Turning to the authors' computational methods: Repertoire TCRs were checked for matches against a reference library of SARS-CoV-2-specific TCRs that had been generated using the MIRA antigen-specificity platform. Breadth was defined as the fraction of unique TCRs that were SARS-CoV-2-associated. Depth was defined as the fraction of total T cells that were SARS-CoV-2-associated. Using the MIRA data, each spike-specific TCR was assigned both to the spike region to which the TCR was reactive and to a CD4 or CD8 class. Log10-transformed breadth and depth values were compared by one-way ANOVA with Sidak's multiple comparisons tests. This immuneACCESS table, as held by TCRdb, lists in-frame sequences with V and J called but not all clones. Of the missing ones, under half trace to an unresolved V gene in checked studies; the others have no known cause. D and trimming come from the DNA, and the V and J calls and clone size come from that table. Within this sample are about 180,000 clones, with around nine tenths of them counted one time only. The ten largest clones add up to 11% of the sample.

The sample's time point label is to be understood as: about 28 days (+/-7) after the second vaccine dose. AZD1222 recipients with second doses at about 4 weeks or about 12 weeks were pooled, because spike-specific TCR depth and breadth did not differ between schedules. Vaccinee samples came from UK trials COV001 and COV002, including a single-blind randomized controlled phase 2/3 trial of AZD1222 (ChAdOx1 nCoV-19) in healthy adults. For TCRbeta chain sequencing, PBMC samples from trial participants were taken at day 0 and at day 28 after the second dose. The study at large found these results: Participants were mostly white British, with more females than males. The authors suggested clonal diversity may have been underestimated. CD4 TCRs associated with the vaccine covered the entire spike protein, and the dominant responses were in regions 160-218 and 743-854. Conclusions about previously exposed vaccinees were limited because only six AZD1222 recipients were SARS-CoV-2 seropositive at baseline. Nearly half of unique spike-specific TCRs reportedly recognized epitopes outside regions mutated in the B.1.351 and B.1.1.7 variants. After two AZD1222 doses, both the breadth and the depth of spike-specific TCRs were significantly higher than at day 0 and than in MenACWY recipients. The 56-69-year group was small, and its depth increase did not reach significance, likely because of low power. Because no day 14 peak-response samples were available, the repertoires could be characterized only after the peak T cell response.

Recombination linked TRBV3-1 (or the pseudogene TRBV3-2) to TRBJ1-3; the D gene is perhaps TRBD1, on 5 matching bases. Sequences were derived from peripheral blood, sampled 28 days after the second AZD1222 dose. This TCR was recovered from an adult who received the AZD1222 COVID-19 vaccine. Read as DNA, the sequence is TGTGCCAGCAGCCAAAATGGGGGATCTGGAAACACCATATATTTT. Translated, it gives CASSQNGGSGNTIYF.